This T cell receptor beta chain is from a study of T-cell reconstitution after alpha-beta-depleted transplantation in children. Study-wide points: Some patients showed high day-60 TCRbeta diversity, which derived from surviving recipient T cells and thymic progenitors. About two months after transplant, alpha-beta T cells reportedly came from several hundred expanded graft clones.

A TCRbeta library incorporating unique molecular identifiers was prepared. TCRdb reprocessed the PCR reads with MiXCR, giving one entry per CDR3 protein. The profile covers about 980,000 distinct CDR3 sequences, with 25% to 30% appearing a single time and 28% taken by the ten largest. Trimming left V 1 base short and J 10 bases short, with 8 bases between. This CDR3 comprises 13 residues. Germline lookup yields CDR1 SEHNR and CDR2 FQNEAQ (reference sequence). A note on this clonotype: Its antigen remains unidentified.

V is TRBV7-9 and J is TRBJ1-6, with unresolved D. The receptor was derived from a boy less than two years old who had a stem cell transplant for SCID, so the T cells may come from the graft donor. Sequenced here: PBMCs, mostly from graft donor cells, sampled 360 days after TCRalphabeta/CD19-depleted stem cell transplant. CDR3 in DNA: TGTGCCAGCAGCTTAGAAGGAATCTCACCCCTCCACTTT. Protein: CASSLEGISPLHF.